The rows below give T cell receptor beta chains drawn from one sample of a study of blood T cell repertoires in COVID-19. The data were produced by immunoSEQ multiplex PCR, yet TCRdb's version contains in-frame clones alone and is incomplete. The sample consists of about 230,000 clones, approximately 81% of them appearing once. Sequenced input: peripheral blood. These receptors came from a man aged 40-49 years with acute or convalescent COVID-19. Both conserved end residues are part of each CDR3. The order of the fields is CDR3 protein, V gene, J gene.

CASSQEAARGYTF	TRBV3-1/TRBV3-2	TRBJ1-2
CASSSDGIKQYF	TRBV5-5	TRBJ2-7
CASSPQRGESYNEQFF	TRBV7-9	TRBJ2-1
CASSQVRDSPLHF	TRBV14	TRBJ1-6
CASSVGWLQGNSPLHF	TRBV9	TRBJ1-6
CAFHRGALYGYTF	TRBV30	TRBJ1-2
CASRKNGNTEAFF	TRBV19	TRBJ1-1
CASSLDRYNEQFF	TRBV27	TRBJ2-1
CASSQDRNTEAFF	TRBV4-3	TRBJ1-1
CAWSLRTANTGELFF	TRBV30	TRBJ2-2
CASRAGTGNEKLFF	TRBV6-5	TRBJ1-4
CASSFFPGQGSGGEKLFF	TRBV7-3	TRBJ1-4
CASSYGQGASYF	TRBV5-4	TRBJ2-3
CAWKSGGSTYEQYF	TRBV30	TRBJ2-7
CASRTGVSPLHF	TRBV27	TRBJ1-6
CASGTGGNYGYTF	TRBV6-5	TRBJ1-2
CASSLGGSLRETQYF	TRBV28	TRBJ2-5
CASSLGRGGETQYF	TRBV7-2	TRBJ2-5
CAWGQATNEKLFF	TRBV30	TRBJ1-4
CASRKRENTEAFF	TRBV6-5	TRBJ1-1
CASSWTSGDTDTQYF	TRBV7-2	TRBJ2-3
CASSVGTVLPEAFF	TRBV19	TRBJ1-1
CASSVTGGRNQPQHF	TRBV9	TRBJ1-5